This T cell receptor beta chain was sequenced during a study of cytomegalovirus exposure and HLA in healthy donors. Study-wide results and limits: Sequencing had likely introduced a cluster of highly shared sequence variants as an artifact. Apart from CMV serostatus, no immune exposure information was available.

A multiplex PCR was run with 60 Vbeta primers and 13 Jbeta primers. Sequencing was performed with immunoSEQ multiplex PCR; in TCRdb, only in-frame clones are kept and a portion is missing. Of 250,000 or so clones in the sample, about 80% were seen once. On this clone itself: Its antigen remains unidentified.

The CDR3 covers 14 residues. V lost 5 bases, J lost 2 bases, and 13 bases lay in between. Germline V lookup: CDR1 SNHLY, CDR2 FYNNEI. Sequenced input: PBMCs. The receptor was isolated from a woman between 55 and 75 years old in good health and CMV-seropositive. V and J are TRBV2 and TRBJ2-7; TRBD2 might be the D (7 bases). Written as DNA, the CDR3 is TGTGCCAGCAGTTATAGGGGGGGAACCTACGAGCAGTACTTC. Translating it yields CASSYRGGTYEQYF. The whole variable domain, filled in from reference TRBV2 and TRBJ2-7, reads EPEVTQTPSHQVTQMGQEVILRCVPISNHLYFYWYRQILGQKVEFLVSFYNNEISEKSEIFDDQFSVERPDGSNFTLKIRSTKLEDSAMYFCASSYRGGTYEQYFGPGTRLTVT.